The TCR beta chain under discussion was sequenced for a study of human CD8 memory T cell subsets. A remark on this clonotype: Its antigen is unknown.

UMI-labeled 5' RACE produced the TCR beta libraries. TCRdb reprocessed the 5' RACE reads, keeping one entry per CDR3 protein, no DNA. The ten most abundant clones cover more than 20% of a sample with several thousand distinct CDR3 sequences. Findings and caveats of the study: Stem-like memory and precursor exhausted T cells, unlike effector memory cells, were similarly highly diverse. In stem-like memory T cells, Chao1 estimates suggested more diversity than in precursor exhausted T cells. Stem-like memory T cells and precursor exhausted T cells had repertoires whose mutual overlap was minimal.

This clonotype was sampled from a human donor in good health. Specimen: CD8+ stem-like memory T cells (TSCM and TCM) sorted from PBMCs. Specified subset: stem-like memory CD8 T cells (TSTEM), CCR7+ PD-1- TIGIT-.

The CDR3 reads CASSALGGTGVYEQYF. The chain is built from TRBV27 and TRBJ2-7; TCRdb proposes TRBD1, but this gene call is untestable without DNA. Germline V CDR1 and CDR2: MNHEY, SMNVEV (reference sequence). CDR3 length equals 16 residues.